This TCR beta chain was identified during a study of blood T cells in healthy people across ages. Alongside a J-beta primer mix, a sample-barcoded 5' primer served in a second PCR lasting about 7 to 11 cycles. TCRdb processed the 5' RACE reads anew with MiXCR; each CDR3 protein has one entry. The sample has about 780,000 distinct CDR3 sequences; about half are singletons. The V gene's germline CDR1 is SGHNT and CDR2 YYREEE (reference sequence). The CDR3 sequence is 17 residues long. V was clipped by 4 bases and J by 0 bases, with 17 bases between them. The material sequenced was blood. This clonotype was sampled from an elderly man in good health. This chain links TRBV5-4 with TRBJ2-1; D is possibly TRBD2 (6 bases). This CDR3 reads CASSPGGVLSSYNEQFF. The CDR3 DNA reads as TGTGCCAGCAGCCCCGGCGGGGTGTTAAGCTCCTACAATGAGCAGTTCTTC.